This record covers a single TCR beta chain. At one end the junction does not follow the germline gene, possibly because of a read error. The CDR3 contains 13 residues. In germline, CDR1 is MNHEY, CDR2 SVGAGI. This entry comes from a study of tumor-infiltrating lymphocytes in primary liver carcinoma. From approximately 450 ng total RNA, TCR beta cDNA was generated with a primer in the constant region. Libraries for TCR beta were built through three nested multiplex PCR rounds, which together made up a slightly modified ARM-PCR procedure. TRBV1-TRBV30 forward primers and a C-beta reverse primer were used in the first two PCR rounds, which each ran for 10 cycles. A single record per CDR3 protein comes from TCRdb applying MiXCR to the multiplex PCR reads. The table lists approximately 110,000 distinct CDR3 sequences, 64% of them singletons. Co-extraction yielded RNA and DNA from about 20-30 mg of unsorted bulk tissue. The patients, who had chronic HBV infection, were treatment-naive (untreated).

This TCR was recovered from a woman aged 55 to 70 with primary liver carcinoma and hepatitis B virus infection. The chain links TRBV6-5 to TRBJ2-7; D remains ambiguous. The sequenced sample was liver tumor tissue from sampling region 3. The subset is: tumor region T3, left-lateral pole. CDR3 bases: TGTGCCAGAAGTTCCTCACTTACCTACGAGCAGTATTTC. Encoded protein: CARSSSLTYEQYF.